This TCR beta chain appears in the sequencing data of a study of blood T cell repertoires in COVID-19. Whole-study context: The United States, Italy and Spain provided the acute and convalescent COVID-19 samples. The cDNA or gDNA used as material had been derived from T cells, B-cell-depleted T cells, or PBMCs.

The CDR3 totals 15 residues. Germline lookup yields CDR1 MDHEN and CDR2 SYDVKM. The J segment lost 6 bases and the V segment lost 2 bases, leaving 4 bases of the junction unmatched. Clones were sequenced by immunoSEQ multiplex PCR, and TCRdb holds only the in-frame ones, with some missing. This sample has around 330,000 clones, with roughly 90% found just once. The TCR comes from a woman between 50 and 59 years old with active or convalescent COVID-19. Material for sequencing was peripheral blood. The J gene is TRBJ2-2, the V gene TRBV28; 9 bases line up with TRBD2. CDR3 sequence (DNA): TGTGCCAGCAGTTTAGCGGGGGGGTCCTCCGGGGAGCTGTTTTTT. This sequence encodes CASSLAGGSSGELFF.